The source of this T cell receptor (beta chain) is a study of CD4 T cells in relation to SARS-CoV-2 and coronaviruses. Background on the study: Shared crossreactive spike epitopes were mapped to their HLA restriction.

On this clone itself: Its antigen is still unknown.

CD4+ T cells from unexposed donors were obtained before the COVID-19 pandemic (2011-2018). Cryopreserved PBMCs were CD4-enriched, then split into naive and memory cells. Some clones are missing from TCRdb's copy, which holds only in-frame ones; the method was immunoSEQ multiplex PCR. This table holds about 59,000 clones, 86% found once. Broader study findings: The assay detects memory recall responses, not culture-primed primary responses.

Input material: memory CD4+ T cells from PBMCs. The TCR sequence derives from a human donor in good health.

CDR3 sequence (DNA): TGTGCCAGCAGTTTGGGGACAGGGATCCATCAGCCCCAGCATTTT. The encoded protein is CASSLGTGIHQPQHF. The V gene is TRBV28, the J gene TRBJ1-5, with 9 bases identical to TRBD1. The CDR3 totals 15 residues. Germline-derived CDR1 and CDR2 are MDHEN and SYDVKM. Losses at the gene ends were 3 bases for V and 5 bases for J; bases not matched to a gene: 5. Filled out from reference TRBV28 and TRBJ1-5, the complete variable domain reads DVKVTQSSRYLVKRTGEKVFLECVQDMDHENMFWYRQDPGLGLRLIYFSYDVKMKEKGDIPEGYSVSREKKERFSLILESASTNQTSMYLCASSLGTGIHQPQHFGDGTRLSIL.